The clone carrying this T cell receptor (beta chain) was recorded only once. The record originates from a study of CD8 T cells in Susac syndrome. The CDR3 runs 16 residues. Germline assignment: CDR1 SGHRS and CDR2 YFSETQ. J was trimmed by 8 bases and V by 3 bases; bases with no gene match: 10. Reverse transcription of roughly 0.45 to 1 ug RNA was performed with random hexamers. Via MiXCR, TCRdb re-called the immunoSEQ multiplex PCR reads, giving one row per CDR3 protein. The repertoire holds under 200,000 distinct CDR3 sequences, with 91% as singletons. V gene TRBV5-1 combines with J gene TRBJ2-1, with 11 nucleotides matching TRBD1. Sample: CD4+ T cells from PBMCs. The origin of this receptor is a human donor with Susac syndrome. CDR3 sequence reads: CASSSLGQGALDEQFF. Here the CDR3 DNA reads TGCGCCAGCAGCTCCCTTGGACAGGGGGCGTTGGATGAGCAGTTCTTC.